Each of the 30 T cell receptor beta chains below was sequenced from the same sample in a study of T cell responses to AZD1222 COVID-19 vaccine. Assay: immunoSEQ multiplex PCR; the TCRdb copy retains only in-frame clones and omits some. The table lists about 70,000 clones, over 75% of them singletons. Material: peripheral blood, obtained 28 days after the second AZD1222 dose. Receptors were obtained from an adult who received the AZD1222 COVID-19 vaccine.

V usage is TRBV24-1 and J usage is TRBJ2-1; 7 positions agree with TRBD2. The ends lost 2 bases at V and 6 bases at J; junction bases unmatched: 3. CDR1 and CDR2 (germline): KGHDR, SFDVKD. CDR3 length: 14 amino acids. The CDR3 DNA follows: TGTGCCACCAGTGATTGGTTAGCGGGCAATGAGCAGTTCTTC. It specifies CATSDWLAGNEQFF.

This chain links TRBV19 with TRBJ1-1; 10 nucleotides agree with TRBD1. The V segment lost 8 bases and the J segment 5 bases; nucleotides outside the gene matches: 8. The CDR3 totals 14 residues. Germline CDR1 and CDR2: LNHDA and SQIVND (reference sequence). The CDR3 DNA reads TGTGCCAGTTCTGACAGGGGGCGAGGGACTGAAGCTTTCTTT. It is translated as CASSDRGRGTEAFF.

The chain joins TRBV30 to TRBJ1-6; D is perhaps TRBD1 (6 bases). The V gene's germline CDR1 is GTSNPN and CDR2 SVGIG (reference sequence). The CDR3 is 13 amino acids. Trimming stripped 2 bases from V and 7 bases from J, with 9 bases between. The CDR3 loop reads CAWSSGANSPLHF. CDR3 DNA sequence: TGTGCCTGGAGTTCAGGGGCGAATTCACCCCTCCACTTT.

The chain joins TRBV30 to TRBJ1-2; perhaps TRBD1 as D (6 bases). V lost 4 bases and J lost 7, with 16 bases in between. Germline-derived CDR1 and CDR2 are GTSNPN and SVGIG (reference sequence). CDR3 length: 13 residues. The DNA of the CDR3 is TGTGCCTGGACTCAGGGGAGAGGTGTTGGCTACACCTTC. The encoded protein is CAWTQGRGVGYTF.

J is TRBJ1-1 and V is TRBV11-2; D possibly corresponds to TRBD1 (5 bases). V was shortened by 6 bases and J by 11 bases, with 22 bases between the two germline ends. Germline CDR1 and CDR2: SGHAT and FQNNGV. The CDR3 sequence is 14 residues long. The CDR3 coding sequence is TGTGCCAGCAGTCTTTCCGGGGGGTCCCGAGGGGCTTTCTTT. This encodes CASSLSGGSRGAFF.

The V and J genes are TRBV27 and TRBJ2-2; TRBD1 matches 8 bases. This CDR3 contains 16 residues. Germline V gene data show CDR1 as MNHEY and CDR2 as SMNVEV (reference sequence). The trim removed 2 bases at V and 3 bases at J, leaving 5 bases unmatched. The CDR3 region is CASSLATGAHTGELFF. The CDR3 nucleotides are TGTGCCAGCAGTTTAGCGACAGGGGCGCACACCGGGGAGCTGTTTTTT.

The chain has TRBV6-5 and TRBJ1-1, with a possible D match to TRBD1 (6 bases). The CDR3 length is 13 residues. V was cut by 6 bases and J by 6 bases, with 14 bases left in between. Germline CDR1 and CDR2: MNHEY and SVGAGI. DNA for the CDR3: TGTGCCAGCAGGACGGGGGCCGGCGCTGAAGCTTTCTTT. Amino acids: CASRTGAGAEAFF.

This clone was recorded only once. This rearrangement joins TRBV7-9 to TRBJ1-6, with D unresolved. The V end lost 0 bases, the J end lost 7 bases, and 10 bases lay between the germline ends. The CDR3 has 15 amino acids. Germline CDR1 reads SEHNR; CDR2 reads FQNEAQ (reference sequence). CDR3 in amino acids: CASSLASAENSPLHF. In DNA form, the CDR3 reads TGTGCCAGCAGCTTAGCGAGTGCGGAGAATTCACCCCTCCACTTT. The whole variable domain, remainder taken from reference TRBV7-9 and TRBJ1-6, is DTGVSQNPRHKITKRGQNVTFRCDPISEHNRLYWYRQTLGQGPEFLTYFQNEAQLEKSRLLSDRFSAERPKGSFSTLEIQRTEQGDSAMYLCASSLASAENSPLHFGNGTRLTVT.

The chain has TRBV10-3 and TRBJ1-1; perhaps TRBD1 as D (6 bases). Germline V gene data show CDR1 as ENHRY and CDR2 as SYGVKD. With 0 bases removed from V and 3 bases from J, the gap between germline ends came to 11 bases. The CDR3 is 15 residues long. The CDR3 here is CAISESIGGDTEAFF. CDR3 DNA sequence: TGTGCCATCAGTGAGTCGATAGGGGGGGACACTGAAGCTTTCTTT.

The chain is built from TRBV5-1 and TRBJ2-7, with no clear D. Per the germline V gene, CDR1 is SGHRS and CDR2 is YFSETQ. The CDR3 sequence is 14 residues long. V was cut by 4 bases and J by 0 bases, with 11 bases left in between. Here the CDR3 DNA reads TGCGCCAGCAGCGATGTAGGCCCCTCCTACGAGCAGTACTTC. Its translation is CASSDVGPSYEQYF.

V gene TRBV24-1 combines with J gene TRBJ1-1; D is possibly TRBD1 (5 bases). This CDR3 is 14 amino acids long. Germline values: CDR1 KGHDR, CDR2 SFDVKD. V was trimmed by 4 bases and J by 1 base, leaving 9 bases between them. CDR3 coding DNA: TGTGCCACCAGTGACCGTGACAGGAACACTGAAGCTTTCTTT. Translating it yields CATSDRDRNTEAFF.

J is TRBJ2-5 and V is TRBV24-1; D may be TRBD2 (6 bases). V was clipped by 4 bases and J by 2 bases, with 16 bases between them. Germline V lookup: CDR1 KGHDR, CDR2 SFDVKD. The CDR3 consists of 16 residues. CDR3 nucleotide sequence: TGTGCCACCAGTGAATCCGGGGGACGGATTCAAGAGACCCAGTACTTC. Amino acid sequence: CATSESGGRIQETQYF.

This chain uses TRBV9 with TRBJ2-3; 13 bases are shared with TRBD2. The germline gives CDR1 SGDLS, CDR2 YYNGEE. The CDR3 extends over 18 amino acids. V lost 3 bases and J lost 0; bases outside the gene matches: 7. The CDR3 loop is CASSAPLAGGPSTDTQYF. CDR3 coding DNA: TGTGCCAGCAGCGCGCCACTAGCGGGGGGGCCTAGCACAGATACGCAGTATTTT.

This rearrangement joins TRBV5-1 to TRBJ2-7; 9 positions match TRBD1. Trimming removed 4 bases from V and 3 bases from J; junction bases left unmatched: 14. This CDR3 is built from 17 residues. Germline V gene data show CDR1 as SGHRS and CDR2 as YFSETQ. CDR3 amino acids: CASSQNPSGTGNYEQYF. In DNA, the CDR3 is TGCGCCAGCAGCCAGAACCCTTCCGGGACAGGGAACTACGAGCAGTACTTC. Full variable domain (missing parts from reference TRBV5-1 and TRBJ2-7): KAGVTQTPRYLIKTRGQQVTLSCSPISGHRSVSWYQQTPGQGLQFLFEYFSETQRNKGNFPGRFSGRQFSNSRSEMNVSTLELGDSALYLCASSQNPSGTGNYEQYFGPGTRLTVT.

J is TRBJ2-6 and V is TRBV27; TRBD2 might be the D (6 bases). The V end lost 5 bases, the J end lost 4 bases, and 18 bases lay between the germline ends. The germline gives CDR1 MNHEY, CDR2 SMNVEV (reference sequence). This CDR3 contains 17 residues. CDR3 region: CASSPAGTSKGANVLTF. In nucleotides, the CDR3 is TGTGCCAGCAGTCCCGCGGGGACCAGCAAGGGGGCCAACGTCCTGACTTTC.

This rearrangement joins TRBV11-2 to TRBJ1-1; 8 nucleotides agree with TRBD1. The V and J ends lost 1 base and 11 bases, in that order; junction bases with no gene match: 12. Germline V lookup: CDR1 SGHAT, CDR2 FQNNGV. This CDR3 has 15 amino acids. The CDR3 spells CASSLAPTGEVQAFF. The DNA of the CDR3 is TGTGCCAGCAGCTTAGCCCCGACAGGGGAGGTACAGGCTTTCTTT. The whole variable domain, filled in from reference TRBV11-2 and TRBJ1-1, reads EAGVAQSPRYKIIEKRQSVAFWCNPISGHATLYWYQQILGQGPKLLIQFQNNGVVDDSQLPKDRFSAERLKGVDSTLKIQPAKLEDSAVYLCASSLAPTGEVQAFFGQGTRLTVV.

This clone has a single count. The rearrangement uses TRBV4-2 and TRBJ1-1; D is undetermined. Germline CDR1 LGHNA, CDR2 YNFKEQ. The CDR3 spans 15 residues. V was clipped by 0 bases and J by 0 bases, with 8 bases between them. The CDR3 DNA reads as TGTGCCAGCAGCCAAGATTCGGGGATGAACACTGAAGCTTTCTTT. Residues: CASSQDSGMNTEAFF.

The rearrangement uses TRBV23-1 and TRBJ2-7, with D perhaps assigned TRBD1 or TRBD2 (5 bases each). TRBV23-1 has ORF status, its function being uncertain. The length of the CDR3 is 16 residues. V was clipped by 0 bases and J by 2 bases, with 14 bases between them. The CDR3 sequence: CASSQSSGTETYEQYF. The CDR3 DNA is TGCGCCAGCAGTCAATCCTCCGGGACGGAAACCTACGAGCAGTACTTC.

This chain uses TRBV14 with TRBJ1-6; TRBD1 aligns across 7 bases. Trimming at V came to 0 bases and at J to 9 bases, leaving 8 bases not matched to a gene. Germline values: CDR1 SGHDN, CDR2 FVKESK. This CDR3 contains 16 residues. CDR3 DNA sequence: TGTGCCAGCAGCCAAGATATAGGGACAGTGAGTTCACCCCTCCACTTT. It translates to CASSQDIGTVSSPLHF.

This rearrangement joins TRBV4-1 to TRBJ1-4, with D possibly TRBD1 on 5 matching bases. The CDR3 sequence is 15 residues long. Germline V gene sequence: CDR1 MGHRA, CDR2 YSYEKL. V shed 0 bases and J shed 7 bases, with 12 bases lying between them. As DNA, the CDR3 is TGCGCCAGCAGCCAAGATGGGGGTGATCCTGAAAAACTGTTTTTT. This translates into CASSQDGGDPEKLFF.

The chain has TRBV5-4 and TRBJ1-2; D is undetermined. This CDR3 contains 16 residues. Germline CDR1 SGHNT, CDR2 YYREEE (reference sequence). Trimming shortened V by 4 bases and J by 4 bases, and 20 bases separated the two germline ends. The CDR3 is CASSPGRGATAYGYTF. The CDR3 DNA sequence: TGTGCCAGCAGCCCCGGGCGTGGTGCGACGGCCTATGGCTACACCTTC.

The V gene is TRBV2, the J gene TRBJ2-3; D gene uncertain. This CDR3 is built from 15 residues. The V end lost 5 bases, the J end lost 2 bases, and 14 bases lay between the germline ends. Germline V gives CDR1 SNHLY, CDR2 FYNNEI. The CDR3 is CASSRSRTLTDTQYF. DNA for the CDR3: TGTGCCAGCAGTAGAAGCAGGACCCTCACAGATACGCAGTATTTT.

This rearrangement joins TRBV30 to TRBJ1-2; 8 nucleotides match TRBD1. Germline V gene sequence: CDR1 GTSNPN, CDR2 SVGIG (reference sequence). Germline trimming cut 2 bases from V and 8 bases from J; bases unmatched to any gene: 10. The CDR3 covers 14 residues. The CDR3 region is CAWSSIRGQGGYTF. In nucleotides, the CDR3 is TGTGCCTGGAGTTCCATCAGGGGGCAGGGAGGCTACACCTTC.

The rearrangement links TRBV3-1 (or the pseudogene TRBV3-2) to TRBJ2-7; tentatively, D is TRBD1 (5 bases). The germline gives CDR1 LGHDT, CDR2 YNNKEL (reference sequence). This CDR3 spans 14 amino acids. Trimming took off 4 bases at V and 3 bases at J, with 13 bases between the two ends. The CDR3 bases are TGTGCCAGCAGCCGACCCGATGGACACTACGAGCAGTACTTC. Translation gives CASSRPDGHYEQYF.

J is TRBJ1-4 and V is TRBV6-1; D unclear. Germline CDR1 is MNHNS and CDR2 is SASEGT. V gave up 3 bases and J gave up 7 bases, with 3 bases separating them. The CDR3 has 11 amino acids. In DNA form, the CDR3 reads TGTGCCAGCAGTGAGCGTGAAAAACTGTTTTTT. Its protein is CASSEREKLFF.

The chain joins TRBV24-1 to TRBJ1-1, with a weak D call TRBD1 (5 bases). Germline lookup yields CDR1 KGHDR and CDR2 SFDVKD. The CDR3 is 15 residues long. Deletions cut 3 bases from V and 2 bases from J, with 12 bases between. CDR3 loop: CATSDPSGGNTEAFF. CDR3 in DNA: TGTGCCACCAGTGATCCTTCGGGGGGAAACACTGAAGCTTTCTTT.

This chain links TRBV19 with TRBJ1-6, with D maybe TRBD1 (5 bases). The germline V gene encodes CDR1 LNHDA and CDR2 SQIVND (reference sequence). Trimming took off 10 bases at V and 8 bases at J, with 15 bases between the two ends. CDR3 length equals 13 residues. The chain's CDR3 is CATSGREYSPLHF. The CDR3, as DNA: TGTGCCACCTCGGGACGGGAATATTCACCCCTCCACTTT.

The CDR3, as DNA: TGTGCCAGCACTCGACAGGGACTCCCTGAAGCTTTCTTT. It is translated as CASTRQGLPEAFF. V usage is TRBV7-9 and J usage is TRBJ1-1; 7 nucleotides agree with TRBD1. Trimming removed 7 bases from V and 6 bases from J; junction bases left unmatched: 8. The CDR3 runs to 13 residues. Germline CDR1 reads SEHNR; CDR2 reads FQNEAQ (reference sequence).

The genes are TRBV7-2 and TRBJ2-3; D remains ambiguous. From germline, CDR1 is SGHTA and CDR2 FQGNSA. V was trimmed by 3 bases and J by 4 bases, leaving 5 bases between them. CDR3 length: 12 residues. CDR3 in amino acids: CASSLFSDTQYF. CDR3 in DNA: TGTGCCAGCAGCTTGTTCTCAGATACGCAGTATTTT.

The J gene is TRBJ2-1, the V gene TRBV6-4; 11 positions match TRBD2. The ends lost 6 bases at V and 2 bases at J; junction bases unmatched: 3. The length of the CDR3 is 15 residues. Germline V gene lookup returns CDR1 MRHNA and CDR2 SNTAGT. The CDR3 is CASSVAGGPYNEQFF. CDR3 sequence (DNA): TGTGCCAGCAGCGTAGCGGGGGGGCCCTACAATGAGCAGTTCTTC.